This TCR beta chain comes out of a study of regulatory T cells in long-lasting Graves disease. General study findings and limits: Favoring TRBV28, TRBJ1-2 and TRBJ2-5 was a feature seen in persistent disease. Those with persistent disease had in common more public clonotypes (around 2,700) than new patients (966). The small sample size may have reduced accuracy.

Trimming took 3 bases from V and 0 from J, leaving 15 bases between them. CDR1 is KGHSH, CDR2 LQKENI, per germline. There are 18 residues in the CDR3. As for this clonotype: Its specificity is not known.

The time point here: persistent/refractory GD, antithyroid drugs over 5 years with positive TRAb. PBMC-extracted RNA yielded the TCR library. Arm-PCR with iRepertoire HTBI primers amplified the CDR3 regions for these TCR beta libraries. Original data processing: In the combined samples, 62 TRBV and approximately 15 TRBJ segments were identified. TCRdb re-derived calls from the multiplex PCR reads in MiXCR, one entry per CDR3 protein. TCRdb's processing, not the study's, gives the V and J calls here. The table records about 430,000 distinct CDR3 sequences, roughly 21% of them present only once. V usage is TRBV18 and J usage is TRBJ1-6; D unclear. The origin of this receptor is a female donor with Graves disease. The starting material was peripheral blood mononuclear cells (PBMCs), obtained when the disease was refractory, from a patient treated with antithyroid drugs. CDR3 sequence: CASSPHEPRSSYNSPLHF. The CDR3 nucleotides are TGTGCCAGCTCACCTCACGAGCCCAGGAGCTCCTATAATTCACCCCTCCACTTT. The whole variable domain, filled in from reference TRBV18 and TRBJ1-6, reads NAGVMQNPRHLVRRRGQEARLRCSPMKGHSHVYWYRQLPEEGLKFMVYLQKENIIDESGMPKERFSAEFPKEGPSILRIQQVVRGDSAAYFCASSPHEPRSSYNSPLHFGNGTRLTVT.